This entry lists 12 T cell receptor beta chains sequenced from one sample in a study of blood T cell repertoires in COVID-19. TCRdb's copy holds only in-frame clones and misses some; the assay was immunoSEQ multiplex PCR. Found here are 150,000 to 170,000 clones, about 86% of them singletons; the top ten hold around 7.7%. Specimen: PBMCs or T cells enriched from blood (not recorded which). The receptors stem from a man aged 45 to 65 who had recovered from COVID-19.

The chain links TRBV9 to TRBJ2-5, with a tentative D call TRBD2 (7 bases). V dropped 0 bases and J dropped 3 bases, with 12 bases sitting between them. The CDR3 runs to 15 residues. CDR1 and CDR2 from the germline V gene are SGDLS and YYNGEE. Written as DNA, the CDR3 is TGTGCCAGCAGCGTAGAGGGGGGGCGCGAAGAGACCCAGTACTTC. It specifies CASSVEGGREETQYF.

The chain couples TRBV4-2 to TRBJ2-2; the match to TRBD2 covers 10 bases. Germline CDR1 reads LGHNA; CDR2 reads YNFKEQ. There are 18 residues in the CDR3. The V and J ends lost 2 bases and 0 bases, in that order; junction bases with no gene match: 6. The CDR3 sequence: CASSQRLAGAANTGELFF. The CDR3 DNA sequence: TGTGCCAGCAGCCAACGTCTAGCGGGGGCCGCGAACACCGGGGAGCTGTTTTTT.

CDR3 DNA: TGTGCCAGTAGTATAGGACTAGTCCCCAGGCCCTACAATGAGCAGTTCTTC. Encoded protein: CASSIGLVPRPYNEQFF. The rearrangement uses TRBV19 and TRBJ2-1, with D possibly matching TRBD2 (6 bases). CDR3 length equals 17 residues. Germline loops: CDR1 LNHDA, CDR2 SQIVND (reference sequence). Trimming cost V 1 base and J 2 bases, with 15 bases left between them.

V gene TRBV9 combines with J gene TRBJ2-2; 10 bases are a match to TRBD2. There are 16 residues in the CDR3. In germline, CDR1 is SGDLS, CDR2 YYNGEE. V lost 0 bases and J lost 7; bases outside the gene matches: 6. The CDR3 sequence: CASSVGAGGLNGELFF. CDR3 nucleotides: TGTGCCAGCAGCGTAGGAGCGGGGGGGCTGAACGGGGAGCTGTTTTTT.

This sequence joins TRBV5-4 and TRBJ2-3; 9 bases map to TRBD2. Unmatched junction bases numbered 1, after V lost 2 bases and J lost 0 bases. CDR1 and CDR2 from the germline V gene are SGHNT and YYREEE (reference sequence). CDR3 size: 15 residues. The CDR3 spells CASSFGTSSTDTQYF. The CDR3 nucleotides read TGTGCCAGCAGCTTTGGGACTAGCAGCACAGATACGCAGTATTTT.

DNA for the CDR3: TGTGCCACCGAGGACAGGAACACCTACGAGCAGTACTTC. Translated: CATEDRNTYEQYF. The gene calls are TRBV28 and TRBJ2-7, with TRBD1 identical over 7 bases. Trimming at V came to 10 bases and at J to 2 bases, leaving 8 bases not matched to a gene. Germline CDR1 is MDHEN and CDR2 is SYDVKM. The CDR3 length is 13 residues.

The V call is TRBV5-1, the J call TRBJ2-5; 7 nucleotides agree with TRBD1. Trimming took 4 bases from V and 1 from J; bases not matched to a gene: 4. The CDR3 covers 14 residues. CDR1 is SGHRS and CDR2 is YFSETQ in the germline V gene. The CDR3 protein is CASSMGQPQETQYF. The DNA of the CDR3 is TGCGCCAGCAGCATGGGACAGCCCCAAGAGACCCAGTACTTC.

The chain links TRBV7-8 to TRBJ1-2, with TRBD1 matching over 8 bases. Trimming took 5 bases from V and 3 from J; bases not matched to a gene: 5. The CDR3 consists of 14 residues. Per the germline V gene, CDR1 is SGHVS and CDR2 is FQNEAQ. CDR3 residues: CASSPRDRHYGYTF. The DNA of the CDR3 is TGTGCCAGCAGCCCCCGGGACAGGCACTATGGCTACACCTTC.

The V call is TRBV30, the J call TRBJ1-2, with D unclear. The CDR3 contains 12 residues. Germline V gene lookup returns CDR1 GTSNPN and CDR2 SVGIG (reference sequence). V lost 2 bases and J lost 5, with 9 bases in between. The DNA of the CDR3 is TGTGCCTGGAGTCCCGGAGTGTATGGCTACACCTTC. Its translation: CAWSPGVYGYTF. The full variable domain, completed using reference TRBV30 and TRBJ1-2, is SQTIHQWPATLVQPVGSPLSLECTVEGTSNPNLYWYRQAAGRGLQLLFYSVGIGQISSEVPQNLSASRPQDRQFILSSKKLLLSDSGFYLCAWSPGVYGYTFGSGTRLTVV.

V usage is TRBV2 and J usage is TRBJ2-2; D may be TRBD1 (5 bases). V lost 6 bases to trimming and J lost 2 bases, with 10 bases between them. The germline CDR1 and CDR2 sequences are SNHLY and FYNNEI. This CDR3 region has 14 residues. CDR3 DNA sequence: TGTGCCAGCAGGGAACAGGTCAACACCGGGGAGCTGTTTTTT. Amino acid sequence: CASREQVNTGELFF.

The chain uses TRBV3-1 (or the pseudogene TRBV3-2) and TRBJ2-5, with 8 bases identical to TRBD1. The CDR3 contains 14 residues. Per the germline V gene, CDR1 is LGHDT and CDR2 is YNNKEL (reference sequence). The J segment lost 3 bases and the V segment lost 5 bases, leaving 5 bases of the junction unmatched. The CDR3 sequence is CASSAGQAEETQYF. The CDR3 DNA reads as TGTGCCAGCAGCGCGGGACAGGCGGAAGAGACCCAGTACTTC.

This clone came up once. The V gene is TRBV4-3, the J gene TRBJ2-6; 7 bases are a match to TRBD1. Germline loops: CDR1 LGHNA, CDR2 YSLEER. CDR3 length: 20 residues. Losses at the gene ends were 0 bases for V and 0 bases for J; bases not matched to a gene: 11. The CDR3 sequence is CASSQDLVPGQSSGANVLTF. DNA of the CDR3: TGCGCCAGCAGCCAAGATCTTGTACCGGGACAGAGCTCTGGGGCCAACGTCCTGACTTTC.